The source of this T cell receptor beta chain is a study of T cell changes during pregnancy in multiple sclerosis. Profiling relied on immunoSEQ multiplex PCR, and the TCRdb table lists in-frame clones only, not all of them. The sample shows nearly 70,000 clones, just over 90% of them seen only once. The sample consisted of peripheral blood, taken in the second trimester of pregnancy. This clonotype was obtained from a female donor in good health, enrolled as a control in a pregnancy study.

CDR3 nucleotide sequence: TGTGCCAGCAGCTTTGGGGGCTCTAATGAAAAACTGTTTTTT. It codes for CASSFGGSNEKLFF. V and J are TRBV7-2 and TRBJ1-4, with a possible D match to TRBD1 (6 bases). V lost 3 bases and J lost 3, with 8 bases in between. The CDR3 runs 14 residues. In germline, CDR1 is SGHTA, CDR2 FQGNSA.